The 4 T cell receptor beta chains below come from one sample, sequenced in a study of CXCR3-negative and CXCR3-positive naive CD8 T cells. The study made its TRB cDNA libraries by 5' RACE, adding UMI labels. Reanalyzing the 5' RACE reads, TCRdb keeps one entry per CDR3 protein, without DNA. This sample contains over 45,000 distinct CDR3 sequences. The sequenced sample consisted of naive CXCR3- CD8+ T cells from blood. Regarding subset: CD45RO-CCR7+CD27+CD95- naive CD8+ T cells lacking CXCR3 (TNR3-). The receptors were sampled from a human donor in good health. Some clones in this sample may be carry-over from other donors' samples.

The V call is TRBV3-1, the J call TRBJ2-1; TCRdb outputs TRBD2, but without DNA this stays unchecked. CDR3 size: 16 residues. The germline CDR1 and CDR2 sequences are LGHDT and YNNKEL (reference sequence). The CDR3 sequence is CASAFLVAGGAIEQFF.

The chain employs TRBV11-2 and TRBJ2-7. Germline values: CDR1 SGHAT, CDR2 FQNNGV. The CDR3 runs 13 residues. The CDR3 protein is CASSWGDSYEQYF.

V is TRBV19 and J is TRBJ1-1; checking the TCRdb D call of TRBD1 is not possible without DNA. This CDR3 has 15 residues. Germline V gene lookup returns CDR1 LNHDA and CDR2 SQIVND (reference sequence). The CDR3 protein is CASRFSPGTYTEAFF.

The CDR3 here is CSTRTGLREQFF. The V and J genes are TRBV29-1 and TRBJ2-1; no DNA is available, so the TRBD1 call from TCRdb remains unchecked. There are 12 residues in the CDR3. CDR1 SQVTM and CDR2 ANQGSEA come from the germline V gene.